These T cell receptor beta chains were read from a single sample in a study of blood T cell repertoires in COVID-19. Some clones are missing from TCRdb's copy, which holds only in-frame ones; the method was immunoSEQ multiplex PCR. The profile shows about 360,000 clones, around 87% of them singletons. Sequencing was carried out using PBMCs or T cells enriched from blood (not recorded which). The receptors shown here come from a man aged 35 to 55 in a cohort exposed to, infected with or recovered from COVID-19 (not recorded which). Each CDR3 is given with its conserved first and last residue. The D gene is left open where the match is weak. Only part of the rows carry a size: once, few, many, or a class if the clone is expanded.

v_gene: TRBV18; d_gene: -; j_gene: TRBJ1-3; abundance: -; CDR3aa: CASSPSAGEGNTIYF; CDR3nt: TGTGCCAGCTCACCTTCTGCGGGGGAAGGAAACACCATATATTTT
v_gene: TRBV3-1/TRBV3-2; d_gene: -; j_gene: TRBJ2-6; abundance: -; CDR3aa: CASRGTGSGANVLTF; CDR3nt: TGTGCCAGCAGAGGAACAGGCTCTGGGGCCAACGTCCTGACTTTC
v_gene: TRBV6-5; d_gene: -; j_gene: TRBJ2-7; abundance: -; CDR3aa: CASRSTGNSYEQYF; CDR3nt: TGTGCCAGCAGATCAACAGGGAACTCCTACGAGCAGTACTTC
v_gene: TRBV18; d_gene: -; j_gene: TRBJ1-1; abundance: -; CDR3aa: CASSPWRDANTEAFF; CDR3nt: TGTGCCAGCTCACCATGGAGGGACGCAAACACTGAAGCTTTCTTT
v_gene: TRBV6-5; d_gene: -; j_gene: TRBJ2-6; abundance: once; CDR3aa: CASVERAGANVLTF; CDR3nt: TGTGCCAGCGTCGAGAGGGCTGGGGCCAACGTCCTGACTTTC
v_gene: TRBV2; d_gene: -; j_gene: TRBJ1-4; abundance: once; CDR3aa: CASSDTVLNEKLFF; CDR3nt: TGTGCCAGCAGTGATACGGTGCTTAATGAAAAACTGTTTTTT
v_gene: TRBV12-2; d_gene: -; j_gene: TRBJ2-1; abundance: -; CDR3aa: CASRENRQGCNEQFF; CDR3nt: TGTGCAAGTCGCGAGAACAGACAGGGTTGCAATGAGCAGTTCTTC
v_gene: TRBV29-1; d_gene: TRBD1; j_gene: TRBJ2-1; abundance: -; CDR3aa: CSVGNRGPYNEQFF; CDR3nt: TGCAGCGTTGGTAACAGGGGCCCCTACAATGAGCAGTTCTTC
v_gene: TRBV7-2; d_gene: TRBD1; j_gene: TRBJ1-6; abundance: once; CDR3aa: CASSQDRGRENSPLHF; CDR3nt: TGTGCCAGCAGCCAGGACAGGGGCAGGGAGAATTCACCCCTCCACTTT
v_gene: TRBV20-1; d_gene: TRBD1; j_gene: TRBJ1-1; abundance: -; CDR3aa: CSASPGGHTEAFF; CDR3nt: TGCAGTGCTAGTCCAGGGGGGCACACTGAAGCTTTCTTT
v_gene: TRBV7-9; d_gene: -; j_gene: TRBJ2-5; abundance: -; CDR3aa: CASSYEHATQYF; CDR3nt: TGTGCCAGCAGCTATGAACATGCGACCCAGTACTTC
v_gene: TRBV30; d_gene: -; j_gene: TRBJ1-6; abundance: -; CDR3aa: CAWSVLGQGRNSPLHF; CDR3nt: TGTGCCTGGAGTGTATTAGGCCAGGGCCGGAATTCACCCCTCCACTTT
v_gene: TRBV5-5; d_gene: TRBD1; j_gene: TRBJ1-3; abundance: -; CDR3aa: CASSWTGLYTGNTIYF; CDR3nt: TGTGCCAGCAGCTGGACAGGCCTTTATACTGGAAACACCATATATTTT
v_gene: TRBV11-2; d_gene: TRBD2; j_gene: TRBJ2-1; abundance: -; CDR3aa: CASSSGLAAYNEQFF; CDR3nt: TGTGCCAGCAGCTCGGGACTAGCGGCCTACAATGAGCAGTTCTTC
v_gene: TRBV18; d_gene: TRBD2; j_gene: TRBJ2-2; abundance: -; CDR3aa: CASSPSKILAGGIRNTGELFF; CDR3nt: TGTGCCAGCTCACCTTCGAAAATACTAGCGGGAGGGATAAGGAACACCGGGGAGCTGTTTTTT
v_gene: TRBV9; d_gene: -; j_gene: TRBJ2-1; abundance: -; CDR3aa: CASSVDPSDLNEQFF; CDR3nt: TGTGCCAGCAGCGTAGACCCTAGCGATCTTAATGAGCAGTTCTTC
v_gene: TRBV25-1; d_gene: TRBD1; j_gene: TRBJ1-2; abundance: -; CDR3aa: CASSESGTVYGYTF; CDR3nt: TGTGCCAGCAGTGAATCCGGGACAGTCTATGGCTACACCTTC
v_gene: TRBV19; d_gene: -; j_gene: TRBJ2-7; abundance: few; CDR3aa: CASSIAAGSSYEQYF; CDR3nt: TGTGCCAGTAGTATAGCAGCGGGCTCGTCCTACGAGCAGTACTTC
v_gene: TRBV10-3; d_gene: -; j_gene: TRBJ1-1; abundance: -; CDR3aa: CAIRISGVTEAFF; CDR3nt: TGTGCCATCAGAATCTCCGGGGTCACTGAAGCTTTCTTT
v_gene: TRBV5-1; d_gene: -; j_gene: TRBJ1-5; abundance: -; CDR3aa: CASSLGQPNQPQHF; CDR3nt: TGCGCCAGCAGCTTGGGACAGCCCAATCAGCCCCAGCATTTT
v_gene: TRBV5-1; d_gene: TRBD2; j_gene: TRBJ2-1; abundance: -; CDR3aa: CASSLVPSSGSSYNEQFF; CDR3nt: TGCGCCAGCAGCTTGGTCCCGTCTAGCGGGAGCTCCTACAATGAGCAGTTCTTC
v_gene: TRBV5-1; d_gene: -; j_gene: TRBJ1-4; abundance: -; CDR3aa: CASSLDARGNEKLFF; CDR3nt: TGCGCCAGCAGCTTGGATGCCAGGGGCAATGAAAAACTGTTTTTT
v_gene: TRBV27; d_gene: TRBD2; j_gene: TRBJ2-1; abundance: -; CDR3aa: CASSPRGTSGSNEQFF; CDR3nt: TGTGCCAGCAGTCCGCGCGGGACTAGCGGGAGTAACGAGCAGTTCTTC
v_gene: TRBV30; d_gene: -; j_gene: TRBJ2-1; abundance: -; CDR3aa: CAWSSRGRGNNNEQFF; CDR3nt: TGTGCCTGGAGTTCACGCGGGCGGGGTAATAACAATGAGCAGTTCTTC
v_gene: TRBV11-3; d_gene: -; j_gene: TRBJ1-1; abundance: -; CDR3aa: CASSLQANTEAFF; CDR3nt: TGTGCCAGCAGCTTACAAGCTAACACTGAAGCTTTCTTT
v_gene: TRBV5-6; d_gene: TRBD2; j_gene: TRBJ2-1; abundance: -; CDR3aa: CASSLPRLAGALNEQFF; CDR3nt: TGTGCCAGCAGCCTTCCGAGACTAGCGGGAGCTCTCAATGAGCAGTTCTTC
v_gene: TRBV28; d_gene: -; j_gene: TRBJ1-5; abundance: -; CDR3aa: CASRKTGRTKNQPQHF; CDR3nt: TGTGCCAGCCGAAAGACGGGCAGGACAAAGAATCAGCCCCAGCATTTT
v_gene: TRBV28; d_gene: TRBD1; j_gene: TRBJ1-1; abundance: once; CDR3aa: CASSPGQTLNTEAFF; CDR3nt: TGTGCCAGCAGTCCGGGACAGACTCTTAACACTGAAGCTTTCTTT
v_gene: TRBV5-8; d_gene: TRBD1; j_gene: TRBJ2-5; abundance: once; CDR3aa: CASSLIHRGRETQYF; CDR3nt: TGTGCCAGCAGCTTGATTCACAGGGGGCGAGAGACCCAGTACTTC
v_gene: TRBV6-4; d_gene: TRBD1; j_gene: TRBJ2-3; abundance: -; CDR3aa: CASSDGTAHTDTQYF; CDR3nt: TGTGCCAGCAGTGACGGGACAGCTCACACAGATACGCAGTATTTT
v_gene: TRBV7-9; d_gene: TRBD1; j_gene: TRBJ1-2; abundance: -; CDR3aa: CASTGTGGLYGYTF; CDR3nt: TGTGCCAGCACCGGGACAGGGGGTCTATATGGCTACACCTTC
v_gene: TRBV29-1; d_gene: TRBD1; j_gene: TRBJ1-5; abundance: once; CDR3aa: CSVLGTGGSQPQHF; CDR3nt: TGCAGCGTTCTAGGGACAGGGGGCAGTCAGCCCCAGCATTTT
v_gene: TRBV9; d_gene: TRBD2; j_gene: TRBJ2-1; abundance: -; CDR3aa: CASSVNPSGSYEQFF; CDR3nt: TGTGCCAGCAGCGTAAATCCTAGCGGGAGTTACGAGCAGTTCTTC
v_gene: TRBV30; d_gene: -; j_gene: TRBJ2-1; abundance: -; CDR3aa: CAWNPGTQYNEQFF; CDR3nt: TGTGCCTGGAACCCCGGGACTCAGTACAATGAGCAGTTCTTC
v_gene: TRBV5-1; d_gene: TRBD2; j_gene: TRBJ2-5; abundance: once; CDR3aa: CASSLALTSGTRETQYF; CDR3nt: TGCGCCAGCAGCTTGGCCCTGACTAGCGGGACCCGGGAGACCCAGTACTTC
v_gene: TRBV28; d_gene: -; j_gene: TRBJ1-2; abundance: -; CDR3aa: CASSAGGAYGYTF; CDR3nt: TGTGCCAGCAGTGCCGGGGGAGCTTATGGCTACACCTTC